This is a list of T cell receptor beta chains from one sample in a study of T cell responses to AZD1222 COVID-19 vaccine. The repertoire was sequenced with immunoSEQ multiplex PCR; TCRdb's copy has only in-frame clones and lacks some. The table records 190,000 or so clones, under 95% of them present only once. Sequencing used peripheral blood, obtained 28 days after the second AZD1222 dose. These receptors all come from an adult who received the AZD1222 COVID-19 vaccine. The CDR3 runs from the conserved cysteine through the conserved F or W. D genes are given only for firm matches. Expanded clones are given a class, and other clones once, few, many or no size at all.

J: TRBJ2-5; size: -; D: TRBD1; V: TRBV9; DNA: TGTGCCAGCAGCGTAGGCAGGGGGCTAGAGACCCAGTACTTC; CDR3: CASSVGRGLETQYF
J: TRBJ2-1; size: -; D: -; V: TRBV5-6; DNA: TGTGCCAGCAGCTTAGACAGAGCGCAGGGAAAGGGGCACAATGAGCAGTTCTTC; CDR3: CASSLDRAQGKGHNEQFF
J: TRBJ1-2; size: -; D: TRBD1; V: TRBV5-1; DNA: TGCGCCAGCAGCCCCTGGACAGGGTTCGGCTACACCTTC; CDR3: CASSPWTGFGYTF
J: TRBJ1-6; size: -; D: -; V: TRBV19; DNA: TGTGCCAGTACCCCTCGCAGTGCAAATTATAATTCACCCCTCCACTTT; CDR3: CASTPRSANYNSPLHF
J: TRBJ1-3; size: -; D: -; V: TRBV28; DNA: TGTGCCAGCTTGGGGGGATCCTCTGGAAACACCATATATTTT; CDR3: CASLGGSSGNTIYF
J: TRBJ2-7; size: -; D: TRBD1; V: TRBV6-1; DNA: TGTGCCAGCAGTGATCAGTGGGACAGTACCTCCTACGAGCAGTACTTC; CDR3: CASSDQWDSTSYEQYF
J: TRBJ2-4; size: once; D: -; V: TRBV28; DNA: TGTGCCAGCAGTTTAATCGGGCAGGGGGGAAACATTCAGTACTTC; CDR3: CASSLIGQGGNIQYF
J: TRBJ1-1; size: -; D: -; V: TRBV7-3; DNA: TGTGCCAGCAGCTTAGATCCGTTGGCAGGAGACATGAACACTGAAGCTTTCTTT; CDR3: CASSLDPLAGDMNTEAFF
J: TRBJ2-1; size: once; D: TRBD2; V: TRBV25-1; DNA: TGTGCCAGCAGTTTAAGGACTAGCGGGGGAATAAATGAGCAGTTCTTC; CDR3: CASSLRTSGGINEQFF
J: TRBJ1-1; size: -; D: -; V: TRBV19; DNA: TGTGCCAGTAGTAAAGGACAGATGCTCATGAACACTGAAGCTTTCTTT; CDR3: CASSKGQMLMNTEAFF
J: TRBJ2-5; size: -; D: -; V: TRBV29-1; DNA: TGCAGCGTTGGTCCAGGGACGTACCAAGAGACCCAGTACTTC; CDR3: CSVGPGTYQETQYF
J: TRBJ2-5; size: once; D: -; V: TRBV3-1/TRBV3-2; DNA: TGTGCCAGCAGCCAACCCCGTAAGGGCTGGGAGACCCAGTACTTC; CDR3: CASSQPRKGWETQYF
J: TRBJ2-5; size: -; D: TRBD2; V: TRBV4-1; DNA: TGCGCCAGCAGCCAAGATCCTAGGGGGACTAGCGGGATTGGGGAGACCCAGTACTTC; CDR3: CASSQDPRGTSGIGETQYF
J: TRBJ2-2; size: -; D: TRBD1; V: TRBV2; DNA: TGTGCCAGAATGACAGGGAAGAACACCGGGGAGCTGTTTTTT; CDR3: CARMTGKNTGELFF
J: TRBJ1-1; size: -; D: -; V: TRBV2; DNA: TGTGCCAGCAGGAAGGATCAGGGGTGGCGTGGTGAAGCTTTCTTT; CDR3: CASRKDQGWRGEAFF
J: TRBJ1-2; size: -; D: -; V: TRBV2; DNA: TGTGCCAGCAGTGACGGCAGCAACTATGGCTACACCTTC; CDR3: CASSDGSNYGYTF
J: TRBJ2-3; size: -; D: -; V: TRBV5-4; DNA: TGTGCCAGCAGCTTGGTTGGTCCCCGCGCGGATACGCAGTATTTT; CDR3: CASSLVGPRADTQYF
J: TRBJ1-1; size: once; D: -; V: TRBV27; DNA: TGTGCCAGCAGTTTAGGGGGGGCTCTCATGAACACTGAAGCTTTCTTT; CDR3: CASSLGGALMNTEAFF
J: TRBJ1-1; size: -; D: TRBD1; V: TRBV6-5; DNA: TGTGCCAGCAACCAGGGGGACACTGAAGCTTTCTTT; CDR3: CASNQGDTEAFF
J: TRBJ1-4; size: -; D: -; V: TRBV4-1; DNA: TGCGCCAGCAGGGAGACTAATGAAAAACTGTTTTTT; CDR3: CASRETNEKLFF
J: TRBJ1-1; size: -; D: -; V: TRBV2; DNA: TGTGCCAGCAGTGGAGAGGGGGGAGACACTGAAGCTTTCTTT; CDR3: CASSGEGGDTEAFF
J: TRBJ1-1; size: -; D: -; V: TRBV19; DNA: TGTGCCAGTAGGCATGAAGCTTTCTTT; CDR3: CASRHEAFF
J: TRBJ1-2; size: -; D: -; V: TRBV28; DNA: TGTGCCAGCACTCAGCCGGGGGCGATCTATGGCTACACCTTC; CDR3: CASTQPGAIYGYTF
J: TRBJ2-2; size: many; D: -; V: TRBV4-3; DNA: TGCGCCAGCAGCCATAGTGTGAGGGCCGGGGAGCTGTTTTTT; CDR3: CASSHSVRAGELFF
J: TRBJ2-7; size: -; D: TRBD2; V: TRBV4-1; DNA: TGCGCCAGCAGTCCCAGAGATGGGGGGGCCTACGAGCAGTACTTC; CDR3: CASSPRDGGAYEQYF
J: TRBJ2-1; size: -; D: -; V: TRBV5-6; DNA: TGTGCCAGCAGCTTGCGAAGCTCCTACAATGAGCAGTTCTTC; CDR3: CASSLRSSYNEQFF
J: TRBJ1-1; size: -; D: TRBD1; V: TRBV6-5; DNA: TGTGCCAGCAGTACCCCGGGACAGGTAATCACTGAAGCTTTCTTT; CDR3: CASSTPGQVITEAFF
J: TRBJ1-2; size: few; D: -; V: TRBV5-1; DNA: TGCGCCAGCAGCTTGGCCCCAGGAGGGGATGGCTACACCTTC; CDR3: CASSLAPGGDGYTF
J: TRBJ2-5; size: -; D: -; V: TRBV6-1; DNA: TGTGCCAGCAGTGAGCAATACGCCCCCCAAGAGACCCAGTACTTC; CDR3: CASSEQYAPQETQYF
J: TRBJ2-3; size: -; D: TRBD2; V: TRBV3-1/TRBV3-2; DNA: TGTGCCAGCAGCCAAGAAGCTAGCGGGGGGCGAGATACGCAGTATTTT; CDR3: CASSQEASGGRDTQYF
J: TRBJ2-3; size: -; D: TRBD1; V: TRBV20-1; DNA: TGCAGTGCTAGTCGACAGGGGAAAGATACGCAGTATTTT; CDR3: CSASRQGKDTQYF
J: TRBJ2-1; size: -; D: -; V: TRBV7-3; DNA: TGTGCCAGCAGCCCGGGGGACTCCTACAATGAGCAGTTCTTC; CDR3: CASSPGDSYNEQFF
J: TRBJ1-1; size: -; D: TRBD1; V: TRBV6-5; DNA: TGTGCCAGCACCGGACAGGGTGAAGCTTTCTTT; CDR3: CASTGQGEAFF
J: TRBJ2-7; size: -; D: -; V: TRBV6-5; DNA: TGTGCCAGCAGGGGCTCCGTGGGGGAGCAGTACTTC; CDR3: CASRGSVGEQYF
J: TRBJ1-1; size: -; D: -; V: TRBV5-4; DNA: TGTGCCAGCAGCTTGATAGGACTAGGGTTTAGTCGAACTGAAGCTTTCTTT; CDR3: CASSLIGLGFSRTEAFF
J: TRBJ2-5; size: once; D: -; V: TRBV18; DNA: TGTGCCAGCTCAGATACGGGAGAGACCCAGTACTTC; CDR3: CASSDTGETQYF
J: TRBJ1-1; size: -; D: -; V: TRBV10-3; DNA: TGTGCCATCTCGCCCCGGCGGGACACTGAAGCTTTCTTT; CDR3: CAISPRRDTEAFF
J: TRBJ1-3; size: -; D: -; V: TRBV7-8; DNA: TGTGCCAGCAGCTTAGCCACAGGTGGTGGAAACACCATATATTTT; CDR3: CASSLATGGGNTIYF
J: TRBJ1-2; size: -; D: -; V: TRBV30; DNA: TGTGCCTGGAGGAGAGATGGCTACACCTTC; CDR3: CAWRRDGYTF
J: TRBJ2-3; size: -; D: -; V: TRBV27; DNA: TGTGCCAGCAGTTTAGGTGTTAGCACAGATACGCAGTATTTT; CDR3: CASSLGVSTDTQYF
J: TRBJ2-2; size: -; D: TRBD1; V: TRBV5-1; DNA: TGCGCCAGCAGCTTGGGACAGGGTCCCGGGGAGCTGTTTTTT; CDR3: CASSLGQGPGELFF
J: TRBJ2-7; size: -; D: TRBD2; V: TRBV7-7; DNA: TGTGCCAGCAGCCAAGGACTAGTCGGCCCCTACGAGCAGTACTTC; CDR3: CASSQGLVGPYEQYF
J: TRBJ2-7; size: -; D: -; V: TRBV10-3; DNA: TGTGCCATCAGTGACCCTTCCCGGGACAACTCCTACGAGCAGTACTTC; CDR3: CAISDPSRDNSYEQYF
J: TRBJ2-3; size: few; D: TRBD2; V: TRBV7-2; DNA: TGTGCCAGCAGCCCCCTTAGCGGGGTGGTTGGCACAGATACGCAGTATTTT; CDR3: CASSPLSGVVGTDTQYF